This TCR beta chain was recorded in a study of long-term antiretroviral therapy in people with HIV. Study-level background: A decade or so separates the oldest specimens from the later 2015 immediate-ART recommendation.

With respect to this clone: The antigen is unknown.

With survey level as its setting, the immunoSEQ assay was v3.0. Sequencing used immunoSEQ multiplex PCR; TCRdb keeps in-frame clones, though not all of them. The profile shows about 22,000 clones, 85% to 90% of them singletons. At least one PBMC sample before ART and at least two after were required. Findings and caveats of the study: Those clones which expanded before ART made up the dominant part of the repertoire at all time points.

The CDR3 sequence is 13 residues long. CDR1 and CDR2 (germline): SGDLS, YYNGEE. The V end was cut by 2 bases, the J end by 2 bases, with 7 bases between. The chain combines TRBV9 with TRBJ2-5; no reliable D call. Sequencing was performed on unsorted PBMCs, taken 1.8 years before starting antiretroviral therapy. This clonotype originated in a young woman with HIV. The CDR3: CASSVHQQETQYF. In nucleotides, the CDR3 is TGTGCCAGCAGCGTGCACCAACAAGAGACCCAGTACTTC. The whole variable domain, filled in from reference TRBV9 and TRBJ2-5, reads DSGVTQTPKHLITATGQRVTLRCSPRSGDLSVYWYQQSLDQGLQFLIQYYNGEERAKGNILERFSAQQFPDLHSELNLSSLELGDSALYFCASSVHQQETQYFGPGTRLLVL.